Listed below are T cell receptor beta chains from one sample, sequenced in a study of OX40 agonist ivuxolimab in advanced cancers. Sequencing used immunoSEQ multiplex PCR; TCRdb keeps in-frame clones, though not all of them. Among about 98,000 clones, 87% were seen once, and the ten largest hold under 0.55%. The material was CD4+ or CD8+ T cells sorted from blood, obtained in a trial of the OX40 agonist ivuxolimab. The origin of the receptors is an adult with an advanced solid tumor such as melanoma, head and neck, liver or kidney cancer. The CDR3 runs from the conserved cysteine through the conserved F or W. Fields, in order: V gene, J gene, D gene, clone size, CDR3 protein, CDR3 DNA. A D gene is named only where the DNA matches it firmly. The size of a clone is reported for some rows only, either as once, few or many, or as a class for expanded clones.

TRBV5-1,TRBJ1-4,NA,NA,CASSQRTNEKLFF,TGCGCCAGCAGCCAGCGGACTAATGAAAAACTGTTTTTT
TRBV11-3,TRBJ1-3,NA,NA,CASSSDSGSGNTIYF,TGTGCCAGCAGCTCTGACAGCGGCTCTGGAAACACCATATATTTT
TRBV2,TRBJ1-2,NA,NA,CASTGNYGYTF,TGTGCCAGCACAGGGAACTATGGCTACACCTTC
TRBV7-2,TRBJ1-4,TRBD1,NA,CASSQSGQGWEKLFF,TGTGCCAGCAGTCAGTCCGGACAGGGATGGGAAAAACTGTTTTTT
TRBV4-1,TRBJ2-7,TRBD2,once,CASSPGLVGVYEQYF,TGCGCCAGCAGCCCCGGACTAGTGGGGGTCTACGAGCAGTACTTC
TRBV5-1,TRBJ2-1,NA,NA,CASRIPRGTNEQFF,TGCGCCAGCAGGATACCTAGGGGGACTAATGAGCAGTTCTTC
TRBV6-4,TRBJ1-5,NA,NA,CASSINTGFNQPQHF,TGTGCCAGCAGTATTAATACAGGGTTCAATCAGCCCCAGCATTTT
TRBV9,TRBJ1-3,NA,NA,CASSVGGNGNTIYF,TGTGCCAGCAGCGTAGGCGGCAACGGAAACACCATATATTTT
TRBV29-1,TRBJ2-7,TRBD1,NA,CSAGTGERAYEQYF,TGCAGCGCCGGGACAGGGGAAAGGGCCTACGAGCAGTACTTC
TRBV7-3,TRBJ2-3,NA,NA,CASSLGGGHTDTQYF,TGTGCCAGCAGCTTAGGAGGGGGCCACACAGATACGCAGTATTTT
TRBV6-6,TRBJ2-1,NA,NA,CASSRTTGGDEQFF,TGTGCCAGCAGTCGAACGACCGGGGGCGATGAGCAGTTCTTC
TRBV4-1,TRBJ1-4,NA,NA,CASSQDSSHNEKLFF,TGCGCCAGCAGCCAAGACAGCTCCCATAATGAAAAACTGTTTTTT
TRBV6-6,TRBJ2-7,NA,NA,CASSPISGPPSEGEYF,TGTGCCAGCAGTCCCATTTCCGGTCCGCCGTCTGAAGGGGAGTACTTC
TRBV6-6,TRBJ1-2,NA,NA,CATYSNYGYTF,TGTGCCACCTACAGTAACTATGGCTACACCTTC
TRBV27,TRBJ2-7,NA,NA,CASSPIGTPGEQYF,TGTGCCAGCAGTCCCATCGGGACTCCGGGGGAGCAGTACTTC
TRBV18,TRBJ1-1,TRBD1,NA,CASSPRQGASDTEAFF,TGTGCCAGCTCACCAAGACAGGGGGCGTCGGACACTGAAGCTTTCTTT
TRBV5-1,TRBJ1-4,NA,NA,CASSGRWGNSEKLFF,TGCGCCAGCAGCGGAAGGTGGGGAAATTCGGAAAAACTGTTTTTT
TRBV6-1,TRBJ1-5,NA,NA,CASSEGSNQPQHF,TGTGCCAGCAGTGAGGGCAGCAATCAGCCCCAGCATTTT
TRBV10-2,TRBJ2-3,NA,NA,CASSEVSRPPSTDTQYF,TGCGCCAGCAGTGAAGTTAGTCGGCCCCCTAGCACAGATACGCAGTATTTT
TRBV15,TRBJ1-1,NA,few,CATSREGPISDRNTEAFF,TGTGCCACCAGCAGAGAGGGGCCGATATCAGACCGGAACACTGAAGCTTTCTTT
TRBV2,TRBJ1-2,NA,few,CASSEQVYGYTF,TGTGCCAGCAGTGAACAGGTCTATGGCTACACCTTC
TRBV11-2,TRBJ2-6,NA,NA,CASSRGWAGANVLTF,TGTGCCAGCAGCCGCGGGTGGGCTGGGGCCAACGTCCTGACTTTC
TRBV2,TRBJ1-2,TRBD1,NA,CASRDRQGNGYTF,TGTGCCAGCAGGGACCGACAGGGGAATGGCTACACCTTC
TRBV9,TRBJ2-3,NA,few,CASSPRGDMRDTQYF,TGTGCCAGCAGCCCTCGGGGGGACATGCGAGATACGCAGTATTTT
TRBV19,TRBJ1-5,NA,few,CASTQPQGNQPQHF,TGTGCCAGTACTCAACCCCAGGGCAATCAGCCCCAGCATTTT
TRBV28,TRBJ2-2,NA,once,CASLTGTNTGELFF,TGTGCCAGCCTGACAGGGACTAACACCGGGGAGCTGTTTTTT
TRBV5-1,TRBJ2-1,NA,NA,CASSPHQEYNEQFF,TGCGCCAGCAGCCCCCACCAGGAGTACAATGAGCAGTTCTTC
TRBV9,TRBJ1-3,NA,NA,CASSGPGAANTIYF,TGTGCCAGCAGCGGGCCTGGGGCGGCAAACACCATATATTTT
TRBV2,TRBJ1-6,NA,NA,CASSERGFTYNSPLHF,TGTGCCAGCAGTGAGAGGGGGTTCACCTATAATTCACCCCTCCACTTT
TRBV7-2,TRBJ2-5,TRBD2,once,CASSPGGPGRTQYF,TGTGCCAGCAGCCCGGGGGGGCCCGGGAGGACCCAGTACTTC